This passage covers 30 T cell receptor beta chains from one sample sequenced in a study of cytomegalovirus exposure and HLA in healthy donors. Primers for the PCR totalled 60 Vbeta and 13 Jbeta. The protocol was immunoSEQ multiplex PCR, while the TCRdb copy is restricted to in-frame clones and leaves out a portion. Of fewer than 50,000 clones listed, about 66% were seen once; the top ten hold more than 15%. The source material was PBMCs. The receptors derive from a man aged 50 or older in good health and CMV-seropositive.

The genes are TRBV27 and TRBJ1-6; tentative D call: TRBD1 (6 bases). V dropped 5 bases and J dropped 1 base, with 9 bases sitting between them. The CDR3 sequence is 15 residues long. Germline V gives CDR1 MNHEY, CDR2 SMNVEV (reference sequence). The DNA for the CDR3 is TGTGCCAGCAGTGTGAGGGGGTCCTATAATTCACCCCTCCACTTT. Amino acid sequence: CASSVRGSYNSPLHF.

The rearrangement joins TRBV21-1 to TRBJ1-1; no DNA check was done on the table's D call, TRBD1. TRBV21-1 is assigned pseudogene status. CDR3 size: 15 residues. CDR3 sequence: CASSNQQGTNTEAFF. CDR3 in DNA: TGTGCCAGCAGCAACCAACAGGGGACGAACACTGAAGCTTTCTTT.

The genes are TRBV6-6 and TRBJ2-7; possibly TRBD1 for D (5 bases). CDR1 is MNHNY, CDR2 SVGAGI, per germline (reference sequence). CDR3 size: 16 residues. The V end was cut by 4 bases, the J end by 2 bases, with 18 bases between. CDR3 DNA: TGTGCCAGCAGTTTACCGGCAGGGATTCATCCCTACGAGCAGTACTTC. This encodes CASSLPAGIHPYEQYF.

This clone turned up a few times. Here the CDR3 reads CASSFTTTSSPLHF. The DNA of the CDR3 is TGTGCCAGCAGCTTTACAACCACCAGTTCACCCCTCCACTTT. This chain joins TRBV5-4 and TRBJ1-6; D unclear. Trimming pared 2 bases from V and 9 bases from J, leaving 12 bases between. Germline loops: CDR1 SGHNT, CDR2 YYREEE (reference sequence). The CDR3 has 14 amino acids.

This clone was recorded a few times. The chain uses TRBV11-2 and TRBJ1-2; 9 bases map to TRBD1. Germline V gene data show CDR1 as SGHAT and CDR2 as FQNNGV. V shed 5 bases and J 3 bases; nucleotides not matched to a gene: 4. There are 14 residues in the CDR3. The CDR3 coding sequence is TGTGCCAGCAGCCTGGGACAGGGTTACTATGGCTACACCTTC. Translation gives CASSLGQGYYGYTF.

The J gene is TRBJ1-1, the V gene TRBV27, with 10 bases aligning to TRBD1. V shed 5 bases and J 6 bases; nucleotides not matched to a gene: 9. Germline values: CDR1 MNHEY, CDR2 SMNVEV (reference sequence). The CDR3 loop spans 15 amino acids. CDR3 nucleotide sequence: TGTGCCAGCAGTCCGCGACAGGGGGCGCGTGCTGAAGCTTTCTTT. As protein: CASSPRQGARAEAFF.

The chain carries TRBV11-2 and TRBJ2-7; unclear D gene. This CDR3 is built from 13 residues. Germline V gene data show CDR1 as SGHAT and CDR2 as FQNNGV. V gave up 5 bases and J gave up 0 bases, with 8 bases separating them. The DNA for the CDR3 is TGTGCCAGCAGCCAGGTACTCTCCTACGAGCAGTACTTC. Encoded protein: CASSQVLSYEQYF.

This clone has at least ten counts. The chain joins TRBV19 to TRBJ2-3; TRBD2 aligns across 8 bases. V was pared by 0 bases and J by 5 bases, with 7 bases of the junction left unmatched. CDR1 and CDR2 from the germline V gene are LNHDA and SQIVND (reference sequence). This CDR3 spans 16 amino acids. This chain's CDR3 is CASSIDLSGTEDTQYF. The CDR3, as DNA: TGTGCCAGTAGTATAGACCTTAGCGGGACCGAAGATACGCAGTATTTT.

The DNA for the CDR3 is TGTGCCAGCAGTAGAGGGGGCTCCTATAATTCACCCCTCCACTTT. It codes for CASSRGGSYNSPLHF. The gene calls are TRBV5-4 and TRBJ1-6, with D tentatively TRBD1 (6 bases). The germline V gene has CDR1 SGHNT and CDR2 YYREEE (reference sequence). There are 15 residues in the CDR3. Trimming shortened V by 5 bases and J by 0 bases, and 9 bases separated the two germline ends.

The V and J genes are TRBV9 and TRBJ2-3; perhaps TRBD1 as D (6 bases). The CDR3 consists of 14 residues. The germline V gene encodes CDR1 SGDLS and CDR2 YYNGEE. The V end was cut by 3 bases, the J end by 3 bases, with 11 bases between. The CDR3 DNA sequence: TGTGCCAGCAGCGCAACCGGGACAACAGATACGCAGTATTTT. Residues: CASSATGTTDTQYF.

This chain joins TRBV28 and TRBJ1-2, with 7 bases matching TRBD1. The CDR3 length is 16 residues. The V gene end was trimmed by 5 bases and the J gene end by 8 bases; junction bases not matched to a gene: 17. CDR1 is MDHEN and CDR2 is SYDVKM in the germline V gene. The CDR3 reads CASSTPVRQGIGGYTF. The CDR3 coding sequence is TGTGCCAGCAGTACCCCCGTTCGACAGGGAATAGGAGGCTACACCTTC.

The chain recombines TRBV6-5 with TRBJ2-1; 9 bases agree with TRBD2. The length of the CDR3 is 15 residues. V lost 2 bases and J lost 7; bases outside the gene matches: 6. Germline loops: CDR1 MNHEY, CDR2 SVGAGI. CDR3 in amino acids: CASSYVAGGQNEQFF. In DNA form, the CDR3 reads TGTGCCAGCAGTTACGTGGCGGGGGGGCAAAATGAGCAGTTCTTC.

This rearrangement joins TRBV10-3 to TRBJ2-7; D perhaps matches TRBD1 (6 bases). The CDR3 is made up of 13 amino acids. V lost 10 bases and J lost 3, with 16 bases in between. Germline V gene lookup returns CDR1 ENHRY and CDR2 SYGVKD. The CDR3 DNA is TGTGCCACTCCAGATGGGACACACTACGAGCAGTACTTC. Amino acids: CATPDGTHYEQYF.

CDR3 in DNA: TGTGCCAGCAGCGCATCGACAGGAGACTACGAGCAGTACTTC. This translates into CASSASTGDYEQYF. The chain combines TRBV9 with TRBJ2-7, with D possibly being TRBD1 (6 bases). This CDR3 comprises 14 residues. The germline V and J ends were trimmed by 3 bases and 3 bases, with 13 bases remaining between them. CDR1 and CDR2 from the germline V gene are SGDLS and YYNGEE.

This CDR3 is CASRHTGGDEQYF. The CDR3 coding sequence is TGTGCCAGTAGACACACAGGGGGCGACGAGCAGTACTTC. The V and J genes are TRBV19 and TRBJ2-7; 9 bases fit TRBD1. Germline CDR1 LNHDA, CDR2 SQIVND (reference sequence). Trimming at V came to 6 bases and at J to 5 bases, leaving 5 bases not matched to a gene. The CDR3 is made up of 13 amino acids.

In its sample, this clone was seen a few times. This chain uses TRBV28 with TRBJ1-6; possible D gene TRBD1, 5 bases. The CDR3 consists of 14 residues. Deletions cut 6 bases from V and 7 bases from J, with 13 bases between. Germline lookup yields CDR1 MDHEN and CDR2 SYDVKM. This CDR3 reads CASRGLLRNSPLHF. DNA for the CDR3: TGTGCCAGCAGGGGGCTGTTGAGGAATTCACCCCTCCACTTT.

The chain combines TRBV29-1 with TRBJ1-2; 8 bases are a match to TRBD1. Germline V gene sequence: CDR1 SQVTM, CDR2 ANQGSEA. J lost 3 bases, V lost 7 bases, and 7 bases had no gene match. This CDR3 is 13 amino acids long. The CDR3 here is CSGTQGADYGYTF. In DNA form, the CDR3 reads TGCAGCGGTACGCAGGGGGCCGACTATGGCTACACCTTC.

The chain recombines TRBV5-6 with TRBJ2-7, with a weak D call TRBD2 (6 bases). The V gene's germline CDR1 is SGHDT and CDR2 YYEEEE. V was shortened by 1 base and J by 9 bases, with 11 bases between the two germline ends. The CDR3 totals 12 residues. CDR3 DNA sequence: TGTGCCAGCAGCTTGCGGTTCGGGAGGCAGTACTTC. It translates to CASSLRFGRQYF.

The chain couples TRBV27 to TRBJ2-3; D remains ambiguous. From germline, CDR1 is MNHEY and CDR2 SMNVEV (reference sequence). The CDR3 spans 12 residues. Trimming cost V 5 bases and J 0 bases, with 3 bases left between them. As DNA, the CDR3 is TGTGCCAGCAGTCCTAGCACAGATACGCAGTATTTT. Protein: CASSPSTDTQYF.

This clone was seen just once. This chain links TRBV18 with TRBJ1-1, with TRBD1 as a possible D gene (6 bases). CDR1 KGHSH and CDR2 LQKENI come from the germline V gene. V gave up 6 bases and J gave up 7 bases, with 18 bases separating them. This CDR3 is built from 14 residues. CDR3 nucleotides: TGTGCCAGCTCCCCGACAGGCCCGGCGGATGAAGCTTTCTTT. Translating gives CASSPTGPADEAFF.

J is TRBJ2-1 and V is TRBV7-9; 8 bases are shared with TRBD2. The CDR3 loop spans 16 amino acids. Germline trimming cut 5 bases from V and 5 bases from J; bases unmatched to any gene: 11. Per germline, CDR1 SEHNR and CDR2 FQNEAQ (reference sequence). The CDR3 nucleotides are TGTGCCAGCAGCCATTTGGAGCGGGGGCCCGACAATGAGCAGTTCTTC. Encoded protein: CASSHLERGPDNEQFF. The whole variable domain, filled in from reference TRBV7-9 and TRBJ2-1, reads DTGVSQNPRHKITKRGQNVTFRCDPISEHNRLYWYRQTLGQGPEFLTYFQNEAQLEKSRLLSDRFSAERPKGSFSTLEIQRTEQGDSAMYLCASSHLERGPDNEQFFGPGTRLTVL.

The chain has TRBV5-6 and TRBJ1-3, with TRBD1 as a possible D gene (5 bases). V gave up 3 bases and J gave up 0 bases, with 13 bases separating them. Germline CDR1 and CDR2: SGHDT and YYEEEE. The CDR3 totals 16 residues. CDR3 protein: CASSWGYRNSGNTIYF. CDR3 nucleotides: TGTGCCAGCAGCTGGGGATACAGGAACTCTGGAAACACCATATATTTT.

This chain uses TRBV7-2 with TRBJ2-5, with D hard to call. This CDR3 has 13 amino acids. V was shortened by 5 bases and J by 1 base, with 8 bases between the two germline ends. Germline V gene data show CDR1 as SGHTA and CDR2 as FQGNSA. The CDR3 loop is CASSPRVQETQYF. In DNA form, the CDR3 reads TGTGCCAGCAGCCCACGGGTCCAAGAGACCCAGTACTTC.

This clone came up once. The chain links TRBV11-1 to TRBJ1-6; TRBD1 is a possible D gene (5 bases). Looked up from germline, CDR1 is SGHAT and CDR2 is FQDESV (reference sequence). The CDR3 is made up of 15 amino acids. The germline V and J ends were trimmed by 3 bases and 8 bases, with 14 bases remaining between them. CDR3 in DNA: TGTGCCAGCAGCTTGGACACCTTGTGGGATTCACCCCTCCACTTT. The encoded protein is CASSLDTLWDSPLHF.

The rearrangement links TRBV2 to TRBJ2-2; TRBD2 matches 12 bases. Trimming removed 6 bases from V and 4 bases from J; junction bases left unmatched: 3. Germline CDR1 and CDR2: SNHLY and FYNNEI. This CDR3 has 15 residues. The CDR3 reads CASRGLAGRTGELFF. The CDR3 DNA reads as TGTGCCAGCAGAGGACTAGCGGGGCGCACCGGGGAGCTGTTTTTT.

This chain links TRBV11-3 with TRBJ2-3; the match to TRBD2 covers 9 bases. The CDR3 covers 14 residues. Germline CDR1 SGHNT, CDR2 YENEEA. V was clipped by 3 bases and J by 3 bases; unmatched bases: 1. In DNA, the CDR3 is TGTGCCAGCAGCTTGGGACTAGCAACAGATACGCAGTATTTT. Its protein product is CASSLGLATDTQYF.

The rearrangement joins TRBV4-3 to TRBJ1-5; 12 bases are a match to TRBD1. The CDR3 totals 15 residues. Germline trimming cut 3 bases from V and 6 bases from J; bases unmatched to any gene: 3. Per germline, CDR1 LGHNA and CDR2 YSLEER. The CDR3 nucleotides are TGCGCCAGCAGCCAGGGGACAGGGGGCGGTCAGCCCCAGCATTTT. Encoded protein: CASSQGTGGGQPQHF.

The chain recombines TRBV6-5 with TRBJ1-5, with a tentative D call TRBD1 (5 bases). Germline V gives CDR1 MNHEY, CDR2 SVGAGI. Trimming cost V 0 bases and J 5 bases, with 8 bases left between them. CDR3 length: 14 amino acids. CDR3 sequence (DNA): TGTGCCAGCAGTTACTCGGGGGGGGATCAGCCCCAGCATTTT. The encoded protein is CASSYSGGDQPQHF.

This clone was counted only a few times. The rearrangement uses TRBV5-1 and TRBJ2-5; 9 bases are a match to TRBD1. The CDR3 spans 14 residues. V dropped 9 bases and J dropped 5; count of bases not matched to a gene: 11. CDR1 is SGHRS and CDR2 is YFSETQ in the germline V gene. CDR3 nucleotides: TGCGCCACCGCGGGCGGGACAGGGACCGAGACCCAGTACTTC. Its protein is CATAGGTGTETQYF.

The chain joins TRBV4-1 to TRBJ2-5, with a weak D call TRBD2 (7 bases). The length of the CDR3 is 20 residues. Trimming cost V 1 base and J 2 bases, with 26 bases left between them. CDR1 and CDR2 (germline): MGHRA, YSYEKL. The CDR3 nucleotides are TGCGCCAGCAGCCAAGTACTTTTTGGGGGGGCCTATCCCCCACAAGAGACCCAGTACTTC. Encoded protein: CASSQVLFGGAYPPQETQYF.